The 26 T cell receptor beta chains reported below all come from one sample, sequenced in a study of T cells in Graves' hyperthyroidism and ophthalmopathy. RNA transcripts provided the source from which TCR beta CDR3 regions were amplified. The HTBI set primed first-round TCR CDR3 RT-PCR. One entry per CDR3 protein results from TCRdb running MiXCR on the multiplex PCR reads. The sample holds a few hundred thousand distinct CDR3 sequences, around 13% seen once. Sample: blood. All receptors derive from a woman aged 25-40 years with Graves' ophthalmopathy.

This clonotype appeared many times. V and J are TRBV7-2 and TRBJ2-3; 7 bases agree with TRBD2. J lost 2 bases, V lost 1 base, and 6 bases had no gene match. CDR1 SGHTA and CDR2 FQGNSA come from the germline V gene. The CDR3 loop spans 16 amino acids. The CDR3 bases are TGTGCCAGCAGCTTAGAGGGCGGGGGTAACACAGATACGCAGTATTTT. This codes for CASSLEGGGNTDTQYF.

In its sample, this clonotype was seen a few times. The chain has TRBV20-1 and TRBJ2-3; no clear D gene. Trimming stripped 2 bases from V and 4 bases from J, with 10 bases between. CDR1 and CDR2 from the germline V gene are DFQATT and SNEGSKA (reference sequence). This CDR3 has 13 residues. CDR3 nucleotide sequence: TGCAGTGCTAGAATGCTATGGCCAGATACGCAGTATTTT. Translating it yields CSARMLWPDTQYF.

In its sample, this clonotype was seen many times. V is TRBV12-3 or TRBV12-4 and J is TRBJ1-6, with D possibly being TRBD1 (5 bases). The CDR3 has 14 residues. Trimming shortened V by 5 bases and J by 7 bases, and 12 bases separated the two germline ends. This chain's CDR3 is CASSLSGRNSPLHF. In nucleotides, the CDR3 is TGTGCCAGCAGTCTATCGGGACGGAATTCACCCCTCCACTTT.

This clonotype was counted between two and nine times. CDR3 protein: CASSPWTSGGPYNEQFF. The CDR3 bases are TGTGCCAGCAGCCCCTGGACTAGCGGGGGACCCTACAATGAGCAGTTCTTC. This rearrangement joins TRBV7-3 to TRBJ2-1, with 13 bases identical to TRBD2. The V gene end was trimmed by 5 bases and the J gene end by 2 bases; junction bases not matched to a gene: 6. This CDR3 spans 17 amino acids. CDR1 and CDR2 from the germline V gene are SGHTA and FQGTGA.

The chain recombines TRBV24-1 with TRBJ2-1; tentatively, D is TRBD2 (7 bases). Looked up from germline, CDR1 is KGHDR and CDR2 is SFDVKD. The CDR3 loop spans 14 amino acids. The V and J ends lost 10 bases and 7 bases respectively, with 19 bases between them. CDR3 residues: CATSSFGGLNEQFF. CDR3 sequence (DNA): TGTGCCACTTCTTCGTTCGGGGGGCTTAATGAGCAGTTCTTC.

CDR3: CASSFHRTPLHF. The CDR3 coding sequence is TGTGCCAGCAGTTTTCACCGGACACCCCTCCACTTT. This chain uses TRBV2 with TRBJ1-6; no definite D call. The CDR3 is 12 residues long. V was shortened by 5 bases and J by 11 bases, with 10 bases between the two germline ends. Germline V gives CDR1 SNHLY, CDR2 FYNNEI.

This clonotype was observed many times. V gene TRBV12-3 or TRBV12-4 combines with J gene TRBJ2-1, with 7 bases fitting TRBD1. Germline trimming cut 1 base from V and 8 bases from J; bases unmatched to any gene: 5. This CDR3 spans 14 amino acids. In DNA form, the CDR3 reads TGTGCCAGCAGTTTAGTTTACAGGGGCGATGAGCAGTTCTTC. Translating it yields CASSLVYRGDEQFF.

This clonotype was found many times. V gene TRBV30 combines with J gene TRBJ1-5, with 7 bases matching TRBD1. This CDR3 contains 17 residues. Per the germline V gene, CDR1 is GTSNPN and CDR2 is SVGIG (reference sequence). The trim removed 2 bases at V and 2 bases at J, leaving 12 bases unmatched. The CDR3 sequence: CAWSPDRVVGRNQPQHF. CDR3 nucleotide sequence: TGTGCCTGGAGTCCCGACAGGGTGGTCGGGCGCAATCAGCCCCAGCATTTT.

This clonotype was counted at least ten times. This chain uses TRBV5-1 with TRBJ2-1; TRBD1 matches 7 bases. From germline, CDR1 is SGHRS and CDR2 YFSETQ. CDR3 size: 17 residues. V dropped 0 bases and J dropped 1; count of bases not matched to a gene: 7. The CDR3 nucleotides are TGCGCCAGCAGCTTGGGGACAGGTAGCCGGTCCTACAATGAGCAGTTCTTC. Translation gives CASSLGTGSRSYNEQFF. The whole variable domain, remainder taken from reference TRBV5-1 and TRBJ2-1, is KAGVTQTPRYLIKTRGQQVTLSCSPISGHRSVSWYQQTPGQGLQFLFEYFSETQRNKGNFPGRFSGRQFSNSRSEMNVSTLELGDSALYLCASSLGTGSRSYNEQFFGPGTRLTVL.

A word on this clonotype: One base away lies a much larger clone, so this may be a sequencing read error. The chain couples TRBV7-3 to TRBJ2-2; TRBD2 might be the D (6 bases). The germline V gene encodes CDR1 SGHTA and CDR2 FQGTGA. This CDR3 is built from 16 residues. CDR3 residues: CASSLFAGANTGGLFF. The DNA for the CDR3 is TGTGCCAGCAGCTTATTTGCCGGGGCTAACACCGGGGGGCTGTTTTTT.

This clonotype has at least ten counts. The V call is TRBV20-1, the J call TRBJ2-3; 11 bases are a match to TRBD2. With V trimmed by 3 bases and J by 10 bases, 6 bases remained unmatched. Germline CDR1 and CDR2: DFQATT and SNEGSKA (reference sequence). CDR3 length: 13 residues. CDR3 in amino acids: CSASSLAGGSQYF. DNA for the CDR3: TGCAGTGCTAGTTCCCTAGCGGGGGGCTCGCAGTATTTT.

Here the CDR3 DNA reads TGTGCCAGCAGTCACGGACTGTCCTACGAGCAGTACTTC. This gives the protein CASSHGLSYEQYF. The chain couples TRBV7-2 to TRBJ2-7; TRBD2 is a possible D gene (5 bases). V shed 6 bases and J shed 1 base, with 10 bases lying between them. Germline V gene sequence: CDR1 SGHTA, CDR2 FQGNSA. The CDR3 sequence is 13 residues long.

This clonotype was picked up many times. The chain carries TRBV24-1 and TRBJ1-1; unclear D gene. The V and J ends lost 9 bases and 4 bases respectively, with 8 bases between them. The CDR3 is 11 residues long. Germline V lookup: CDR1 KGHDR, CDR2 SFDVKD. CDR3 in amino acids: CATQRGTEAFF. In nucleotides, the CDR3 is TGTGCCACCCAGCGGGGCACTGAAGCTTTCTTT.

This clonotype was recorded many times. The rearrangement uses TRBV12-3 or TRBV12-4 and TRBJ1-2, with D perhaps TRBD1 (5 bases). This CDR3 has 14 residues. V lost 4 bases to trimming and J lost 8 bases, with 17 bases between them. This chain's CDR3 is CASSSPWTRRGYTF. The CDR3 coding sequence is TGTGCCAGCAGTTCCCCCTGGACACGGAGGGGCTACACCTTC.

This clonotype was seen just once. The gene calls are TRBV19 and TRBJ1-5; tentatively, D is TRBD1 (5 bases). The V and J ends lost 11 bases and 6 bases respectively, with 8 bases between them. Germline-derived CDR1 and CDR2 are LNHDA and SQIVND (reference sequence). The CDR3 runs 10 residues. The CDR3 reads CAVGVQPQHF. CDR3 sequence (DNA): TGTGCCGTAGGGGTTCAGCCCCAGCATTTT.

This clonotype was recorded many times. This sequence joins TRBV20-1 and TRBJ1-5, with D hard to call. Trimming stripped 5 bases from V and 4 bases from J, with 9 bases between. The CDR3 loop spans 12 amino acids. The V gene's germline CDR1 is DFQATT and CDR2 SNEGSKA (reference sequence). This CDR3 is CSAGRENQPQHF. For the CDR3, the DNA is TGCAGTGCTGGGAGGGAGAATCAGCCCCAGCATTTT.

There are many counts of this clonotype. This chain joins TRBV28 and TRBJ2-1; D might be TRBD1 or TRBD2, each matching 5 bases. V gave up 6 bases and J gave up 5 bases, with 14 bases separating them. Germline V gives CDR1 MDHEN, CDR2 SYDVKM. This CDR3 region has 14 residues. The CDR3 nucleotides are TGTGCCAGCAGCCCGGGGCCGGGCCACAATGAGCAGTTCTTC. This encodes CASSPGPGHNEQFF.

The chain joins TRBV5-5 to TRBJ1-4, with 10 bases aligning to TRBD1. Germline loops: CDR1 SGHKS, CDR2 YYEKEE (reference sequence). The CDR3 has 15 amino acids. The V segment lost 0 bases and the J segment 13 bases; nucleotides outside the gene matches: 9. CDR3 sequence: CASSLVGQGTARLFF. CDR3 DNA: TGTGCCAGCAGCTTGGTGGGACAGGGGACTGCGAGACTGTTTTTT.

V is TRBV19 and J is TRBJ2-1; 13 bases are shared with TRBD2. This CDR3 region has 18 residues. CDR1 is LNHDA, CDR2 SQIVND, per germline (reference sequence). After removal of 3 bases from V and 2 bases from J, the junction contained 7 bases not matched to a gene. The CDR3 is CASSMGTSGEEPYNEQFF. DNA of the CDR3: TGTGCCAGTAGTATGGGGACTAGCGGGGAGGAACCCTACAATGAGCAGTTCTTC.

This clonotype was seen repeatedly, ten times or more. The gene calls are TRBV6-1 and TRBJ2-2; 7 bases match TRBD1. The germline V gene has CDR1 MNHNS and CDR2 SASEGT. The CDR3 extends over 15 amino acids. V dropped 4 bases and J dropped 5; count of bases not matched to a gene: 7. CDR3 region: CASSVRDSWTGELFF. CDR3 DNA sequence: TGTGCCAGCAGTGTTCGGGACAGTTGGACCGGGGAGCTGTTTTTT.

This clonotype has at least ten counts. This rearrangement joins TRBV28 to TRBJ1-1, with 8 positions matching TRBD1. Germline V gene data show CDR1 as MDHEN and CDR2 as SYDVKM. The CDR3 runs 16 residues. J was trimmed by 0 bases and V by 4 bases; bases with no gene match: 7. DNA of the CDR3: TGTGCCAGCAGTTCACGAAGACAGGGGATGAACACTGAAGCTTTCTTT. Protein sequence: CASSSRRQGMNTEAFF. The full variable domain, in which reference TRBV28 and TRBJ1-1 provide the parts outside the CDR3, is DVKVTQSSRYLVKRTGEKVFLECVQDMDHENMFWYRQDPGLGLRLIYFSYDVKMKEKGDIPEGYSVSREKKERFSLILESASTNQTSMYLCASSSRRQGMNTEAFFGQGTRLTVV.

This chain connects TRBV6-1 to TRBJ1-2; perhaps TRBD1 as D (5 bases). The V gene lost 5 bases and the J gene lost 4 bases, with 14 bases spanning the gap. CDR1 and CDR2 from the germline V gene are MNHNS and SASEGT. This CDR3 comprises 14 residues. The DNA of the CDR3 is TGTGCCAGCAGTCTCTACTTAACAGGCTATGGCTACACCTTC. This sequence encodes CASSLYLTGYGYTF.

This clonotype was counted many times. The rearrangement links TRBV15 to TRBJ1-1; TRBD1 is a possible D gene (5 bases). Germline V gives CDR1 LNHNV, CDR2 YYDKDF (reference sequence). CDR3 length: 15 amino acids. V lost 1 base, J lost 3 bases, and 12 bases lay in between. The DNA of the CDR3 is TGTGCCACCAGCAGAGCCCAGGGCGTCTACACTGAAGCTTTCTTT. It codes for CATSRAQGVYTEAFF.

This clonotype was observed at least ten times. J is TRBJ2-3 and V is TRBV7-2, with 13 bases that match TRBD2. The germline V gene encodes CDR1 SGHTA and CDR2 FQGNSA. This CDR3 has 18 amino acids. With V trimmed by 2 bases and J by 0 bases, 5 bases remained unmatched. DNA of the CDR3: TGTGCCAGCAGCTTATCGGGACTAGCGGGGTTCAGCACAGATACGCAGTATTTT. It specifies CASSLSGLAGFSTDTQYF.

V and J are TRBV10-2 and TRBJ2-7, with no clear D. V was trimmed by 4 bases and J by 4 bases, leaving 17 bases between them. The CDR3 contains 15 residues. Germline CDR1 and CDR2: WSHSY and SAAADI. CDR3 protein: CASSVGRFSLYEQYF. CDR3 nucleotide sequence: TGCGCCAGCAGTGTGGGCAGGTTTTCCTTGTACGAGCAGTACTTC.

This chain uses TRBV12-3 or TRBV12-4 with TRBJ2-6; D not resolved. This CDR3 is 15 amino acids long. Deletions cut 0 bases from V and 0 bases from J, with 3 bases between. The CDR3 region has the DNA TGTGCCAGCAGTTTAGCTCTCTCTGGGGCCAACGTCCTGACTTTC. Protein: CASSLALSGANVLTF.